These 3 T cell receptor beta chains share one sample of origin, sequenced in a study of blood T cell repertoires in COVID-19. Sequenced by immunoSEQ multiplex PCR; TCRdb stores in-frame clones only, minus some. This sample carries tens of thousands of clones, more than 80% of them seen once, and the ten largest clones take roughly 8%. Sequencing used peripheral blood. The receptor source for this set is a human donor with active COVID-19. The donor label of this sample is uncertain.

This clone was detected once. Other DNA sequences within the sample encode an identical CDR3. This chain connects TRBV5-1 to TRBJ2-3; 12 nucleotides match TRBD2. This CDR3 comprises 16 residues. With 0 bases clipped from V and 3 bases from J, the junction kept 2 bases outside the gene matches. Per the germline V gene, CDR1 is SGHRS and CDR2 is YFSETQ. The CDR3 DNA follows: TGCGCCAGCAGCTTGGGGGGGACTAGCGGGACAGATACGCAGTATTTT. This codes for CASSLGGTSGTDTQYF.

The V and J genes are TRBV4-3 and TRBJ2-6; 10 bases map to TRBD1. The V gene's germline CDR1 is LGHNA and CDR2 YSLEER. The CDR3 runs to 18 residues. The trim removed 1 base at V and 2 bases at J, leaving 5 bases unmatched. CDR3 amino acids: CASSQAPTGGAGANVLTF. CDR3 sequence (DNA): TGCGCCAGCAGCCAAGCCCCGACAGGGGGCGCTGGGGCCAACGTCCTGACTTTC.

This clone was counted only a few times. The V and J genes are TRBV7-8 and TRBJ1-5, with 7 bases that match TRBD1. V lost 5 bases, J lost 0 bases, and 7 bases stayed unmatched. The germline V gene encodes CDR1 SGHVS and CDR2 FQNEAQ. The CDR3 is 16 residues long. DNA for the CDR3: TGTGCCAGCAGCCCTTGGGACAGAAATAGCAATCAGCCCCAGCATTTT. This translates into CASSPWDRNSNQPQHF. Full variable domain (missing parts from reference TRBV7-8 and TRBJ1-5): GAGVSQSPRYKVAKRGQDVALRCDPISGHVSLFWYQQALGQGPEFLTYFQNEAQLDKSGLPSDRFFAERPEGSVSTLKIQRTQQEDSAVYLCASSPWDRNSNQPQHFGDGTRLSIL.